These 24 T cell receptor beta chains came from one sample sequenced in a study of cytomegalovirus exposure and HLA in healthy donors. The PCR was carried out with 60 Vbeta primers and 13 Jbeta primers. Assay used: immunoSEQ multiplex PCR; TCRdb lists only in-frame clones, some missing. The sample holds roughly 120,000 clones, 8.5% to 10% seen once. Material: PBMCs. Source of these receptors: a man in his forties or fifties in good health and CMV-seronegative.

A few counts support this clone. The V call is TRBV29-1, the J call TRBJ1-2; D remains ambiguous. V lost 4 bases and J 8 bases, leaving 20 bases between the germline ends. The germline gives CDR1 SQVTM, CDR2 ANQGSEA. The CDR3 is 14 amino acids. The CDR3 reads CSVALSLRTGGYTF. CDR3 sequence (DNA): TGCAGCGTTGCTTTATCCCTTCGAACCGGGGGCTACACCTTC. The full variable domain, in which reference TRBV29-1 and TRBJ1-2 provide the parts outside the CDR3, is SAVISQKPSRDICQRGTSLTIQCQVDSQVTMMFWYRQQPGQSLTLIATANQGSEATYESGFVIDKFPISRPNLTFSTLTVSNMSPEDSSIYLCSVALSLRTGGYTFGSGTRLTVV.

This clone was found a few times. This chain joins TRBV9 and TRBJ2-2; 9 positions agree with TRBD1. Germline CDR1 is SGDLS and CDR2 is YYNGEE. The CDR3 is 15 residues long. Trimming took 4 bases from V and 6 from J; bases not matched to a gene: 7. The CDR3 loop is CASSLGQGFSGELFF. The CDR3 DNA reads TGTGCCAGCAGCCTCGGACAGGGGTTTTCCGGGGAGCTGTTTTTT.

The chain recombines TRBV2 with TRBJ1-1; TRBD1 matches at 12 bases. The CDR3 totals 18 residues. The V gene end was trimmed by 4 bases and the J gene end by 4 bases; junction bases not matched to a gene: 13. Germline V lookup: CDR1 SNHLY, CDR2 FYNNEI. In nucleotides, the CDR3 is TGTGCCAGCAGTGCGGGGGACAGGGGGCCGTATGGGGGCACTGAAGCTTTCTTT. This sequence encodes CASSAGDRGPYGGTEAFF.

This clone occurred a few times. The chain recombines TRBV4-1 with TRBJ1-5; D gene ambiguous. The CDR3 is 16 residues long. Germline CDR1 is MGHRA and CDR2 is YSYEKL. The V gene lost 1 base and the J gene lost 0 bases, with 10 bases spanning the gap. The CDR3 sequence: CASSQAEPYSNQPQHF. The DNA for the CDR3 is TGCGCCAGCAGCCAAGCCGAGCCGTATAGCAATCAGCCCCAGCATTTT.

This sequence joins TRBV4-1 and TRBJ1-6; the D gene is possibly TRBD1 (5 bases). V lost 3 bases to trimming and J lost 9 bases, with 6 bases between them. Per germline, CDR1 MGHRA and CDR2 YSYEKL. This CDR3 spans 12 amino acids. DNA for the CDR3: TGCGCCAGCAGCCACCAGGGTTCACCCCTCCACTTT. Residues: CASSHQGSPLHF.

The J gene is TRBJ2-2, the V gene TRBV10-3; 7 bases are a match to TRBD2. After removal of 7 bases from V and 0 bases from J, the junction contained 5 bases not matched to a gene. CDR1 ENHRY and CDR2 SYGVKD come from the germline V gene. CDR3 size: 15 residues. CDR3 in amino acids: CAIKTAGANTGELFF. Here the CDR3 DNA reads TGTGCCATCAAAACTGCGGGGGCGAACACCGGGGAGCTGTTTTTT.

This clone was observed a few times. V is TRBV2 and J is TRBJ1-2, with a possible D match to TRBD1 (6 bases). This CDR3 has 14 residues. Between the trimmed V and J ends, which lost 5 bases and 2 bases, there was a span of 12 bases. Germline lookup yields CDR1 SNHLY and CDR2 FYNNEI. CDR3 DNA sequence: TGTGCCAGCAGTCTTGAGGGGGGGAACTATGGCTACACCTTC. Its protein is CASSLEGGNYGYTF.

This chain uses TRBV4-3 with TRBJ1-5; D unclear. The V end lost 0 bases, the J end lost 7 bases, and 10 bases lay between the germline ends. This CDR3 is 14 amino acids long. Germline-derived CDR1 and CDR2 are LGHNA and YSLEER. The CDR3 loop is CASSQERSPQPQHF. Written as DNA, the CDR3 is TGCGCCAGCAGCCAAGAGAGGAGTCCCCAGCCCCAGCATTTT.

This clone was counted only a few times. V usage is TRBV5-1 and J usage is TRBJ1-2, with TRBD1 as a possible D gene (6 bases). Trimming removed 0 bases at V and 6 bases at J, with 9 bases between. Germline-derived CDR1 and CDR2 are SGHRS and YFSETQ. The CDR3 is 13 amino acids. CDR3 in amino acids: CASSLGGQDGYTF. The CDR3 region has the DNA TGCGCCAGCAGCTTGGGGGGGCAAGATGGCTACACCTTC.

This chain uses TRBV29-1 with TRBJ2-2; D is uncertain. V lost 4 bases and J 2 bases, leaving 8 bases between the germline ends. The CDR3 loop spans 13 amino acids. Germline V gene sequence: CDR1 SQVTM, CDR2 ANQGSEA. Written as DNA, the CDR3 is TGCAGCGTTGGTGGCAGAAACACCGGGGAGCTGTTTTTT. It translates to CSVGGRNTGELFF.

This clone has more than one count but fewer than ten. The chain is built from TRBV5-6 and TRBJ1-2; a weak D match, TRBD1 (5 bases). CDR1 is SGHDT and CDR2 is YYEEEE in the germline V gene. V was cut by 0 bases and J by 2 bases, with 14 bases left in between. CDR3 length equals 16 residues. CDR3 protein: CASSLAAGLKNYGYTF. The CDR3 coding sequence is TGTGCCAGCAGCTTGGCAGCAGGGCTCAAAAACTATGGCTACACCTTC.

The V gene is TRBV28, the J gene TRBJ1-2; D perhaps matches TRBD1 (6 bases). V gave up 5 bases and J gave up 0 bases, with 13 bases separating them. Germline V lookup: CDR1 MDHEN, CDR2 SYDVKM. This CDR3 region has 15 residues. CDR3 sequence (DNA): TGTGCCAGCAGTCCTCGGACAGTAACTAACTATGGCTACACCTTC. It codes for CASSPRTVTNYGYTF.

CDR3 in amino acids: CASSWTGFYNEQFF. The DNA for the CDR3 is TGTGCCAGCAGTTGGACAGGGTTCTACAATGAGCAGTTCTTC. The chain joins TRBV6-5 to TRBJ2-1; 8 bases are a match to TRBD1. This CDR3 contains 14 residues. V dropped 4 bases and J dropped 3; count of bases not matched to a gene: 2. The V gene's germline CDR1 is MNHEY and CDR2 SVGAGI.

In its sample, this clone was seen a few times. The DNA for the CDR3 is TGTGCCAGCAGCCACGGGGGGTCCTACGAGCAGTACTTC. Amino acid sequence: CASSHGGSYEQYF. The chain is built from TRBV16 and TRBJ2-7, with 7 bases identical to TRBD2. V gave up 3 bases and J gave up 1 base; unmatched junction bases: 0. The CDR3 has 13 residues. In germline, CDR1 is KGHSY, CDR2 FQNENV. Full variable domain (outside the CDR3, taken from reference TRBV16 and TRBJ2-7): GEEVAQTPKHLVRGEGQKAKLYCAPIKGHSYVFWYQQVLKNEFKFLISFQNENVFDETGMPKERFSAKCLPNSPCSLEIQATKLEDSAVYFCASSHGGSYEQYFGPGTRLTVT.

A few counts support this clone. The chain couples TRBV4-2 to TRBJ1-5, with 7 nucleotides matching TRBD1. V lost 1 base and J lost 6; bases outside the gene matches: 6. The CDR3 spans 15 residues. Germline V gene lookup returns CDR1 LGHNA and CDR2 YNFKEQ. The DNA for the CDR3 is TGTGCCAGCAGCCAAGCAGACAGGGAAGGTCAGCCCCAGCATTTT. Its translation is CASSQADREGQPQHF.

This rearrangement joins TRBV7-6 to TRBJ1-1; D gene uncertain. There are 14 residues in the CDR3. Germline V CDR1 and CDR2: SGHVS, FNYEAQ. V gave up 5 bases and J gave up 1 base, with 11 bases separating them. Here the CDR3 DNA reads TGTGCCAGCAGCCTAACTTCGAAGAACACTGAAGCTTTCTTT. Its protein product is CASSLTSKNTEAFF.

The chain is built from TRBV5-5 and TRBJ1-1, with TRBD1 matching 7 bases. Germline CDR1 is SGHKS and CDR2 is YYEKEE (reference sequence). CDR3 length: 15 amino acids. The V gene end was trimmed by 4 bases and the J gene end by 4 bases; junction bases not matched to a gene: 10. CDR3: CASSPALTGSTEAFF. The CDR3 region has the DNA TGTGCCAGCAGCCCAGCTCTGACAGGGAGCACTGAAGCTTTCTTT.

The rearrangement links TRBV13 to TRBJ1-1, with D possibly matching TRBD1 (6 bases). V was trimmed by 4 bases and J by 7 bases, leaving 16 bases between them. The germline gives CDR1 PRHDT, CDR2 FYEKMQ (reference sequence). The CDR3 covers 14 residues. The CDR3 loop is CASSYRDGHNEAFF. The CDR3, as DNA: TGTGCCAGCAGCTACAGGGACGGGCACAATGAAGCTTTCTTT.

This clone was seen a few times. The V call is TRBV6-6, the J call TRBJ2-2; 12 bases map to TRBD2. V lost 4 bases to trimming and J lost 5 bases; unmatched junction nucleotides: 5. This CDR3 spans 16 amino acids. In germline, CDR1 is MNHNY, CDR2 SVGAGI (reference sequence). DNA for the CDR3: TGTGCCAGCAGTTCCCTAGCGGGGGGGCCTACCGGGGAGCTGTTTTTT. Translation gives CASSSLAGGPTGELFF.

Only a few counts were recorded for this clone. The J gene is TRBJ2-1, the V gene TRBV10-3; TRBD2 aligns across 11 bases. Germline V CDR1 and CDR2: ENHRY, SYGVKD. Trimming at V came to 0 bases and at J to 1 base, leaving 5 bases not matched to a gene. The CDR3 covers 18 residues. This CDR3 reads CAISESLAGGGSYNEQFF. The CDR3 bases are TGTGCCATCAGTGAGTCCCTAGCGGGGGGCGGTTCCTACAATGAGCAGTTCTTC.

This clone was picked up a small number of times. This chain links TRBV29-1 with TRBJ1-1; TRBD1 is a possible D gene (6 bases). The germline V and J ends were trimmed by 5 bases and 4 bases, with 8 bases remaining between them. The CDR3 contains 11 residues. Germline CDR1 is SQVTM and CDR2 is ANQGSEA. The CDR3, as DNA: TGCAGCGTTTTGACAGGCACTGAAGCTTTCTTT. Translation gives CSVLTGTEAFF.

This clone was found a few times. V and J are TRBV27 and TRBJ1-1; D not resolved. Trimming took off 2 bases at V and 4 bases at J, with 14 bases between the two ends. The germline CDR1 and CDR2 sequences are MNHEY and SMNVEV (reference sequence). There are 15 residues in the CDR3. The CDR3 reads CASSLIRDAGTEAFF. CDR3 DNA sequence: TGTGCCAGCAGTTTAATAAGAGACGCGGGCACTGAAGCTTTCTTT.

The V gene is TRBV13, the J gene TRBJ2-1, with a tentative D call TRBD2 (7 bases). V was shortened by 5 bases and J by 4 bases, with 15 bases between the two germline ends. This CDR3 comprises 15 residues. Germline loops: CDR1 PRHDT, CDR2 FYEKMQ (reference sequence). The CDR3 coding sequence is TGTGCCAGCAGCCTACGGGGGGCAGGGTACAATGAGCAGTTCTTC. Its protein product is CASSLRGAGYNEQFF.

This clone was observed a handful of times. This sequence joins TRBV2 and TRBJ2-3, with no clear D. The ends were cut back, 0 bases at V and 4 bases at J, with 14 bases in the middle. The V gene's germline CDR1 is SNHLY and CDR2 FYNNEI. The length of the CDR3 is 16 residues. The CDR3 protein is CASSEAPPGLPDTQYF. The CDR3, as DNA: TGTGCCAGCAGTGAAGCCCCTCCAGGCCTTCCAGATACGCAGTATTTT.